This TCR beta chain originates from a study of shared clonotypes between healthy human individuals. CDR1 and CDR2 from the germline V gene are WNHNN and SYGVQD (reference sequence). V was shortened by 7 bases and J by 5 bases, with 17 bases between the two germline ends. This CDR3 contains 14 residues. Repertoires were generated with immunoSEQ multiplex PCR, while TCRdb's copy carries only in-frame clones and drops some. The data contain around 500,000 clones, 70% to 80% of them singletons. V is TRBV10-1 and J is TRBJ2-5, with a possible D match to TRBD2 (7 bases). The TCR comes from a woman between 40 and 55 years old in good health. Some clones in this sample may be carry-over from other donors' samples. Specimen: PBMCs. As DNA, the CDR3 is TGCGCCAGCAACAACGGGGGGCGCTTCGAGACCCAGTACTTC. As protein: CASNNGGRFETQYF.